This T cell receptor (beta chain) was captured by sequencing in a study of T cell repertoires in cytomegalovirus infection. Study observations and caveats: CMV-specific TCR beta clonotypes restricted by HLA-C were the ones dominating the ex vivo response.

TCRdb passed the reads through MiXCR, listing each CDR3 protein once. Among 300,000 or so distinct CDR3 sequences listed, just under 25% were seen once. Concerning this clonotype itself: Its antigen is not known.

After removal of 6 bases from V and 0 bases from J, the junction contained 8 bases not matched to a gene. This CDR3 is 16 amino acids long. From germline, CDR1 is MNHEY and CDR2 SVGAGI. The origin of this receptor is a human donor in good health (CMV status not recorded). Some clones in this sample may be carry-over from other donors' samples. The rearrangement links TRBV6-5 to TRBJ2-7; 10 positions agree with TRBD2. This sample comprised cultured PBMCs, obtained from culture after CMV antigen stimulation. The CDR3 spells CASRRRTSGSSYEQYF. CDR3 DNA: TGTGCCAGCAGAAGACGGACTAGCGGAAGCTCCTACGAGCAGTACTTC.